This entry describes one TCR beta chain. Its target is not known. PCR involved 60 Vbeta and 13 Jbeta primers. Sequenced by immunoSEQ multiplex PCR; TCRdb stores in-frame clones only, minus some. The data hold some 95,000 clones, with 77% observed a single time. This entry is derived from a study of cytomegalovirus exposure and HLA in healthy donors. Study-level findings and limits: In vitro confirmation showed three CMV-associated chains to be CMV antigen specific. Exclusion as indistinguishable affected some V segments, including TRBV6-2 and TRBV6-3. TCR beta V- and J-gene trimming, according to a later analysis, was linked to a missense DCLRE1C variant. Sequencing depth across donors, presence/absence analyses assumed, was roughly uniform.

There are 14 residues in the CDR3. The rearrangement links TRBV21-1 to TRBJ1-5. TRBV21-1 is flagged as a pseudogene. This TCR came from a woman in her thirties or forties in good health and CMV-seronegative. The sample consisted of PBMCs. The CDR3 loop reads CASSKELRNQPQHF. The CDR3, as DNA: TGTGCCAGCAGCAAAGAGTTACGGAATCAGCCCCAGCATTTT.